This entry lists 23 T cell receptor beta chains sequenced from one sample in a study of blood T cell repertoires in COVID-19. Only in-frame clones appear in the TCRdb table, and some are missing; sequencing was by immunoSEQ multiplex PCR. The data contain about 200,000 clones, 85% of them singletons. Sequencing was carried out using PBMCs or T cells enriched from blood (not recorded which). Receptors were obtained from a man in his forties who had recovered from COVID-19.

This clone was seen a single time. This chain connects TRBV5-4 to TRBJ2-3, with 9 bases aligning to TRBD2. The CDR3 runs 17 residues. Trimming cost V 0 bases and J 5 bases; bases outside gene matches: 10. Germline V gene data show CDR1 as SGHNT and CDR2 as YYREEE (reference sequence). The CDR3 here is CASSLVGSRAGGDTQYF. The CDR3 DNA reads TGTGCCAGCAGCTTGGTGGGTTCCCGAGCGGGAGGAGATACGCAGTATTTT.

This chain uses TRBV5-1 with TRBJ2-2, with D uncertain. With 0 bases removed from V and 6 bases from J, the gap between germline ends came to 12 bases. This CDR3 is built from 15 residues. Per the germline V gene, CDR1 is SGHRS and CDR2 is YFSETQ. The CDR3 sequence is CASSLGSGFPGELFF. Written as DNA, the CDR3 is TGCGCCAGCAGCTTGGGGTCCGGGTTCCCCGGGGAGCTGTTTTTT.

The V and J genes are TRBV28 and TRBJ1-2, with 7 bases matching TRBD1. With 4 bases clipped from V and 4 bases from J, the junction kept 6 bases outside the gene matches. This CDR3 comprises 14 residues. In germline, CDR1 is MDHEN, CDR2 SYDVKM. DNA for the CDR3: TGTGCCAGCAGTTCCCCGGGACAGACCTATGGCTACACCTTC. Protein product: CASSSPGQTYGYTF.

The rearrangement links TRBV10-3 to TRBJ2-2; D gene uncertain. Trimming took off 8 bases at V and 4 bases at J, with 8 bases between the two ends. Germline V gene lookup returns CDR1 ENHRY and CDR2 SYGVKD. The CDR3 length is 12 residues. The CDR3 DNA sequence: TGTGCCATCGCTGCGGCCACCGGGGAGCTGTTTTTT. Protein product: CAIAAATGELFF.

CDR3 region: CASSFRRREIDTQYF. CDR3 sequence (DNA): TGTGCCAGCAGCTTTCGAAGGCGGGAGATAGATACGCAGTATTTT. The chain joins TRBV7-2 to TRBJ2-3; 7 nucleotides line up with TRBD2. The CDR3 has 15 residues. Germline CDR1 and CDR2: SGHTA and FQGNSA. After removal of 3 bases from V and 5 bases from J, the junction contained 8 bases not matched to a gene. Full variable domain (remainder filled in from reference TRBV7-2 and TRBJ2-3): GAGVSQSPSNKVTEKGKDVELRCDPISGHTALYWYRQSLGQGLEFLIYFQGNSAPDKSGLPSDRFSAERTGGSVSTLTIQRTQQEDSAVYLCASSFRRREIDTQYFGPGTRLTVL.

V usage is TRBV29-1 and J usage is TRBJ1-2; a possible D gene is TRBD1 (5 bases). The CDR3 runs to 13 residues. Trimming removed 5 bases at V and 8 bases at J, with 18 bases between. Germline lookup yields CDR1 SQVTM and CDR2 ANQGSEA. CDR3 nucleotides: TGCAGCGTTCCTACATACAGGTCTAACGGCTACACCTTC. It specifies CSVPTYRSNGYTF.

This clone was seen just once. The chain couples TRBV25-1 to TRBJ2-2, with 8 bases aligning to TRBD1. Per germline, CDR1 MGHDK and CDR2 SYGVNS. The CDR3 has 15 residues. Unmatched junction bases numbered 8, after V lost 7 bases and J lost 4 bases. The CDR3 loop reads CASTDRGQITGELFF. In DNA, the CDR3 is TGTGCCAGCACCGACAGGGGTCAGATCACCGGGGAGCTGTTTTTT. The entire variable domain, with the rest obtained from reference TRBV25-1 and TRBJ2-2, is as follows: EADIYQTPRYLVIGTGKKITLECSQTMGHDKMYWYQQDPGMELHLIHYSYGVNSTEKGDLSSESTVSRIRTEHFPLTLESARPSHTSQYLCASTDRGQITGELFFGEGSRLTVL.

The rearrangement uses TRBV9 and TRBJ1-5, with D possibly being TRBD1 (5 bases). Germline lookup yields CDR1 SGDLS and CDR2 YYNGEE. The length of the CDR3 is 14 residues. V lost 2 bases, J lost 4 bases, and 10 bases lay in between. The CDR3 is CASSVSGKNQPQHF. CDR3 nucleotides: TGTGCCAGCAGCGTCTCAGGGAAGAATCAGCCCCAGCATTTT.

V and J are TRBV5-1 and TRBJ2-5, with D possibly being TRBD1 (6 bases). This CDR3 has 15 residues. Germline V lookup: CDR1 SGHRS, CDR2 YFSETQ. The V and J ends lost 1 base and 3 bases respectively, with 13 bases between them. The CDR3 nucleotides read TGCGCCAGCAGCTTGAGCGCCAGGGGTGAAGAGACCCAGTACTTC. Its translation is CASSLSARGEETQYF.

The CDR3 DNA reads TGTGCCAGCAGCTCGGGGACTAGTTCTAGTGGTTACAATGAGCAGTTCTTC. It specifies CASSSGTSSSGYNEQFF. The chain recombines TRBV7-2 with TRBJ2-1; 8 bases align to TRBD2. The V segment lost 4 bases and the J segment 4 bases; nucleotides outside the gene matches: 12. The CDR3 spans 17 residues. CDR1 and CDR2 from the germline V gene are SGHTA and FQGNSA.

This chain connects TRBV3-1 (or the pseudogene TRBV3-2) to TRBJ1-3; 7 bases match TRBD1. CDR1 LGHDT and CDR2 YNNKEL come from the germline V gene (reference sequence). The CDR3 contains 13 residues. V was clipped by 6 bases and J by 3 bases; unmatched bases: 2. As DNA, the CDR3 is TGTGCCAGCAGGCAGGGGGTTGGAAACACCATATATTTT. This codes for CASRQGVGNTIYF.

This chain links TRBV28 with TRBJ1-2; 8 bases map to TRBD1. Germline trimming cut 10 bases from V and 3 bases from J; bases unmatched to any gene: 4. CDR1 is MDHEN and CDR2 is SYDVKM in the germline V gene. The CDR3 is 12 residues long. Here the CDR3 reads CAIRTGYYGYTF. The CDR3 DNA sequence: TGTGCCATTCGGACAGGGTACTATGGCTACACCTTC.

The chain carries TRBV29-1 and TRBJ2-1; D is possibly TRBD1 (7 bases). The CDR3 consists of 14 residues. Germline CDR1 is SQVTM and CDR2 is ANQGSEA. The germline V and J ends were trimmed by 7 bases and 6 bases, with 19 bases remaining between them. CDR3 residues: CSDSTGRHSNEQFF. The DNA of the CDR3 is TGCAGCGACTCGACAGGGAGGCATTCCAATGAGCAGTTCTTC.

The chain carries TRBV20-1 and TRBJ2-7, with TRBD2 as a possible D gene (6 bases). Trimming took 6 bases from V and 7 from J, leaving 13 bases between them. This CDR3 has 11 amino acids. Germline CDR1 DFQATT, CDR2 SNEGSKA (reference sequence). CDR3 coding DNA: TGCAGTGCCAAGACTAGTGCAGAGCAGTACTTC. Encoded protein: CSAKTSAEQYF.

This clone was seen a few times. This chain links TRBV6-5 with TRBJ1-5; a weak D match, TRBD1 (6 bases). The CDR3 extends over 14 amino acids. CDR1 and CDR2 (germline): MNHEY, SVGAGI. The V and J ends lost 6 bases and 2 bases respectively, with 11 bases between them. The CDR3 nucleotides are TGTGCCAGCAGGAACACAGGGCGCAATCAGCCCCAGCATTTT. This codes for CASRNTGRNQPQHF.

The chain couples TRBV14 to TRBJ1-6; 10 bases align to TRBD1. With 4 bases clipped from V and 9 bases from J, the junction kept 3 bases outside the gene matches. The CDR3 extends over 14 amino acids. Looked up from germline, CDR1 is SGHDN and CDR2 is FVKESK. The CDR3 region is CASSRDRGLSPLHF. The CDR3 DNA sequence: TGTGCCAGCAGCCGGGACAGGGGTCTTTCACCCCTCCACTTT. The variable domain in full, with the rest retrieved from reference TRBV14 and TRBJ1-6, is EAGVTQFPSHSVIEKGQTVTLRCDPISGHDNLYWYRRVMGKEIKFLLHFVKESKQDESGMPNNRFLAERTGGTYSTLKVQPAELEDSGVYFCASSRDRGLSPLHFGNGTRLTVT.

The chain links TRBV5-1 to TRBJ2-2; 9 nucleotides align to TRBD2. Trimming cost V 2 bases and J 2 bases; bases outside gene matches: 4. The germline gives CDR1 SGHRS, CDR2 YFSETQ. The length of the CDR3 is 16 residues. The CDR3 DNA reads as TGCGCCAGCAGCTTTATAGCGGGAGTAAACACCGGGGAGCTGTTTTTT. Amino acids: CASSFIAGVNTGELFF. The whole variable domain, filled in from reference TRBV5-1 and TRBJ2-2, reads KAGVTQTPRYLIKTRGQQVTLSCSPISGHRSVSWYQQTPGQGLQFLFEYFSETQRNKGNFPGRFSGRQFSNSRSEMNVSTLELGDSALYLCASSFIAGVNTGELFFGEGSRLTVL.

Written as DNA, the CDR3 is TGTGCCGCCGGTCCGCGGAATTTTCAGTACTTC. Its translation is CAAGPRNFQYF. The V call is TRBV6-5, the J call TRBJ2-4; the D is unclear. This CDR3 is built from 11 residues. Deletions cut 11 bases from V and 11 bases from J, with 16 bases between. Germline CDR1 MNHEY, CDR2 SVGAGI.

V gene TRBV29-1 combines with J gene TRBJ1-1; D possibly corresponds to TRBD1 (6 bases). V gave up 8 bases and J gave up 4 bases, with 11 bases separating them. The CDR3 spans 11 residues. Germline V gene lookup returns CDR1 SQVTM and CDR2 ANQGSEA. The CDR3 loop is CSSRGATEAFF. The CDR3, as DNA: TGCAGCTCCAGGGGTGCCACTGAAGCTTTCTTT.

J is TRBJ1-4 and V is TRBV29-1; D remains unclear. Trimming took 1 base from V and 5 from J, leaving 5 bases between them. Germline V gives CDR1 SQVTM, CDR2 ANQGSEA. This CDR3 comprises 12 residues. The CDR3 DNA sequence: TGCAGCGTTGAAGGAGAGAATGAAAAACTGTTTTTT. This sequence encodes CSVEGENEKLFF. Together with reference TRBV29-1 and TRBJ1-4, the CDR3 gives the full variable domain: SAVISQKPSRDICQRGTSLTIQCQVDSQVTMMFWYRQQPGQSLTLIATANQGSEATYESGFVIDKFPISRPNLTFSTLTVSNMSPEDSSIYLCSVEGENEKLFFGSGTQLSVL.

This clone was detected only once. This chain uses TRBV11-2 with TRBJ1-1; D is possibly TRBD1 (5 bases). In germline, CDR1 is SGHAT, CDR2 FQNNGV. The CDR3 loop spans 13 amino acids. Trimming took off 1 base at V and 4 bases at J, with 7 bases between the two ends. DNA of the CDR3: TGTGCCAGCAGCTTAGCCAGGGTCACTGAAGCTTTCTTT. As protein: CASSLARVTEAFF.

The chain couples TRBV5-1 to TRBJ2-1, with 11 nucleotides matching TRBD2. Germline-derived CDR1 and CDR2 are SGHRS and YFSETQ. Trimming removed 5 bases from V and 2 bases from J; junction bases left unmatched: 6. The CDR3 sequence is 16 residues long. The CDR3 spells CASSTSGRPPYNEQFF. The DNA of the CDR3 is TGCGCCAGCAGTACTAGCGGGAGACCCCCCTACAATGAGCAGTTCTTC.

The chain links TRBV28 to TRBJ2-7; TRBD1 might be the D (5 bases). Per the germline V gene, CDR1 is MDHEN and CDR2 is SYDVKM. CDR3 length: 12 amino acids. Trimming took off 6 bases at V and 6 bases at J, with 12 bases between the two ends. The CDR3 sequence: CASSRTGPEQYF. CDR3 sequence (DNA): TGTGCCAGCAGCCGAACAGGTCCCGAGCAGTACTTC.